The rows below give T cell receptor beta chains drawn from one sample of a study of shared clonotypes between healthy human individuals. This table comes from immunoSEQ multiplex PCR, and its TCRdb copy is limited to in-frame clones, with some not included. The data contain 600,000 or so clones, about 98% of them singletons. The source material was naive CD8+ T cells sorted from blood. Receptors were obtained from a man aged 30-40 years in good health. Both conserved end residues are part of each CDR3. Each record gives: D gene, J gene, V gene, clone size, CDR3 length, CDR3 protein, CDR3 DNA. A D gene is named only where the DNA matches it firmly. The listing skips clone size in some rows; elsewhere it reads once, few, many or a size class.

>-|TRBJ1-2|TRBV9|once|9
CASTEGYTF
TGTGCCAGCACGGAAGGCTACACCTTC
>-|TRBJ2-7|TRBV11-2|-|14
CASSIRDGSYEQYF
TGTGCCAGCAGCATCCGGGACGGCTCCTACGAGCAGTACTTC
>TRBD1|TRBJ1-4|TRBV29-1|-|14
CSVGEGASNEKLFF
TGCAGCGTGGGGGAGGGGGCATCTAATGAAAAACTGTTTTTT
>TRBD1|TRBJ1-1|TRBV27|-|14
CAVGPTGANTEAFF
TGTGCCGTGGGCCCGACAGGGGCGAACACTGAAGCTTTCTTT
>TRBD1|TRBJ1-1|TRBV6-1|-|15
CASSKGQVMNTEAFF
TGTGCCAGCAGTAAAGGACAGGTCATGAACACTGAAGCTTTCTTT
>TRBD1|TRBJ2-7|TRBV4-3|-|14
CASSQDRTGVEQYF
TGCGCCAGCAGCCAAGATCGGACAGGGGTAGAGCAGTACTTC
>-|TRBJ2-7|TRBV4-1|-|16
CASSQVPTALSYEQYF
TGCGCCAGCAGCCAGGTCCCGACAGCTTTGTCCTACGAGCAGTACTTC
>-|TRBJ2-7|TRBV7-3|-|15
CASSLYLGSSYEQYF
TGTGCCAGCAGCTTATATCTGGGTAGCTCCTACGAGCAGTACTTC
>TRBD2|TRBJ2-1|TRBV4-1|-|16
CASSQEARGVLDEQFF
TGCGCCAGCAGCCAAGAAGCTCGGGGGGTTCTGGATGAGCAGTTCTTC
>TRBD2|TRBJ2-7|TRBV4-1|-|15
CASSPNGASGYEQYF
TGCGCCAGCAGCCCGAACGGGGCTAGCGGTTACGAGCAGTACTTC
>-|TRBJ2-3|TRBV19|-|12
CASSDPSDTQYF
TGTGCCAGTAGTGACCCGAGCGATACGCAGTATTTT
>-|TRBJ2-6|TRBV9|-|15
CASSPPQGKANVLTF
TGTGCCAGCAGCCCTCCACAGGGTAAGGCCAACGTCCTGACTTTC
>TRBD2|TRBJ2-1|TRBV5-4|-|16
CASSPFTLAGRDEQFF
TGTGCCAGCAGCCCCTTTACTCTAGCGGGAAGGGATGAGCAGTTCTTC
>-|TRBJ2-7|TRBV5-8|-|13
CASSFGRAYEQYF
TGTGCCAGCAGCTTCGGGCGGGCCTACGAGCAGTACTTC
>-|TRBJ2-5|TRBV10-1|once|14
CASSESRLDKTQYF
TGCGCCAGCAGTGAGTCGAGGCTAGATAAGACCCAGTACTTC